The next 11 T cell receptor beta chains were all read from a single sample in a study of blood T cell repertoires in COVID-19. TCRdb's copy holds only in-frame clones and misses some; the assay was immunoSEQ multiplex PCR. The sample carries about 170,000 clones, roughly four fifths recorded once. Source material: peripheral blood. These receptors all stem from an elderly woman with acute or convalescent COVID-19.

J is TRBJ2-5 and V is TRBV6-2 or TRBV6-3; TRBD2 might be the D (5 bases). The CDR3 covers 17 residues. Between the trimmed V and J ends, which lost 5 bases and 4 bases, there was a span of 23 bases. Per germline, CDR1 MNHEY and CDR2 SVGEGT. The CDR3 DNA sequence: TGTGCCAGCAGTCCCTCGGACTTGGGTGGTTATGGAGAGACCCAGTACTTC. Residues: CASSPSDLGGYGETQYF.

V is TRBV2 and J is TRBJ2-2; perhaps TRBD2 as D (6 bases). Germline-derived CDR1 and CDR2 are SNHLY and FYNNEI. Trimming cost V 5 bases and J 4 bases, with 17 bases left between them. CDR3 length: 16 amino acids. The CDR3 protein is CASSFPGLQSTGELFF. The CDR3 region has the DNA TGTGCCAGCAGTTTCCCGGGACTCCAAAGCACCGGGGAGCTGTTTTTT. Full variable domain (rest looked up from reference TRBV2 and TRBJ2-2): EPEVTQTPSHQVTQMGQEVILRCVPISNHLYFYWYRQILGQKVEFLVSFYNNEISEKSEIFDDQFSVERPDGSNFTLKIRSTKLEDSAMYFCASSFPGLQSTGELFFGEGSRLTVL.

The J gene is TRBJ1-4, the V gene TRBV7-9; D is unresolved. Germline V gene data show CDR1 as SEHNR and CDR2 as FQNEAQ (reference sequence). The CDR3 totals 14 residues. V shed 5 bases and J shed 6 bases, with 13 bases lying between them. The CDR3 DNA follows: TGTGCCAGCAGCGTAGGCAGGCGAGATGAAAAACTGTTTTTT. It codes for CASSVGRRDEKLFF.

This clone has only a few counts. The V gene is TRBV25-1, the J gene TRBJ1-6, with a weak D call TRBD1 (6 bases). The V gene lost 1 base and the J gene lost 0 bases, with 10 bases spanning the gap. The CDR3 is 17 amino acids. Germline V lookup: CDR1 MGHDK, CDR2 SYGVNS. CDR3 region: CASSEWQGSSYNSPLHF. The CDR3 DNA reads TGTGCCAGCAGTGAATGGCAGGGGAGCTCCTATAATTCACCCCTCCACTTT.

The CDR3 nucleotides are TGTGCCAGCAGCCCTAGGGACAGGGGTTCCGCTGGCTACACCTTC. It is translated as CASSPRDRGSAGYTF. The rearrangement uses TRBV5-8 and TRBJ1-2; 10 bases match TRBD1. V lost 4 bases and J lost 7; bases outside the gene matches: 10. This CDR3 contains 15 residues. Germline CDR1 reads SGHTS; CDR2 reads YDEGEE.

Only one count was recorded for this clone. The chain combines TRBV2 with TRBJ2-7, with TRBD2 matching 9 bases. J lost 5 bases, V lost 10 bases, and 9 bases had no gene match. CDR3 length equals 13 residues. Germline-derived CDR1 and CDR2 are SNHLY and FYNNEI. CDR3 protein: CATKGLAINEQYF. The CDR3 region has the DNA TGTGCCACCAAAGGACTAGCGATCAACGAGCAGTACTTC.

The genes are TRBV10-3 and TRBJ1-2; 7 bases match TRBD1. This CDR3 spans 12 amino acids. Looked up from germline, CDR1 is ENHRY and CDR2 is SYGVKD. V lost 6 bases and J lost 6; bases outside the gene matches: 4. CDR3 region: CAIRLTGNGYTF. The CDR3 region has the DNA TGTGCCATCAGGCTGACAGGGAATGGCTACACCTTC.

The chain links TRBV25-1 to TRBJ2-1, with unresolved D. Germline CDR1 MGHDK, CDR2 SYGVNS. V was cut by 5 bases and J by 4 bases, with 9 bases left in between. CDR3 length: 13 amino acids. CDR3 sequence reads: CASSSSSYNEQFF. The CDR3 DNA is TGTGCCAGCAGTTCAAGCTCGTACAATGAGCAGTTCTTC.

The CDR3 sequence: CASSEGPRTGIEKLFF. CDR3 sequence (DNA): TGTGCCAGCAGTGAAGGTCCAAGGACAGGGATTGAAAAACTGTTTTTT. The chain uses TRBV2 and TRBJ1-4; 8 bases fit TRBD1. Losses at the gene ends were 1 base for V and 7 bases for J; bases not matched to a gene: 8. This CDR3 has 16 residues. The germline V gene encodes CDR1 SNHLY and CDR2 FYNNEI.

The count of this clone is one. This chain links TRBV7-9 with TRBJ2-7; 7 nucleotides align to TRBD1. CDR1 and CDR2 (germline): SEHNR, FQNEAQ (reference sequence). CDR3 size: 15 residues. V dropped 2 bases and J dropped 2; count of bases not matched to a gene: 6. The CDR3 spells CASSLYRGAAYEQYF. Here the CDR3 DNA reads TGTGCCAGCAGCTTATACAGGGGAGCAGCCTACGAGCAGTACTTC.

J is TRBJ1-1 and V is TRBV4-3; D is possibly TRBD1 (6 bases). In germline, CDR1 is LGHNA, CDR2 YSLEER. Deletions cut 8 bases from V and 1 base from J, with 14 bases between. The CDR3 length is 14 residues. The CDR3 region is CASRMDSSNTEAFF. CDR3 nucleotide sequence: TGCGCCAGCCGAATGGACAGCTCGAACACTGAAGCTTTCTTT.